This is a list of T cell receptor beta chains from one sample in a study of blood T cell repertoires in COVID-19. The protocol was immunoSEQ multiplex PCR, while the TCRdb copy is restricted to in-frame clones and leaves out a portion. This sample yields 150,000 or so clones, of which around 80% are seen a single time; 3.5% to 5% belongs to the top ten. The sequenced material came from peripheral blood. The receptors come from a woman aged 80 or older with active or convalescent COVID-19. Each CDR3 is given with its conserved first and last residue. The D gene is left open where the match is weak. Some rows have no size entry. The others give once, few or many, or a class for an expanded clone.

j_call	clone_size	v_call	d_call	cdr3_aa	cdr3_nt
TRBJ2-3	-	TRBV27	-	CASMVANPDTDTQYF	TGTGCCAGCATGGTAGCCAACCCCGACACAGATACGCAGTATTTT
TRBJ1-2	-	TRBV4-2	-	CASSPDVGTNKFEGYTF	TGTGCCAGCAGCCCCGATGTAGGGACTAACAAATTTGAGGGCTACACCTTC
TRBJ2-7	-	TRBV28	TRBD1	CASRWDRGSYEQYF	TGTGCCAGCAGGTGGGACAGGGGATCCTACGAGCAGTACTTC
TRBJ2-2	-	TRBV5-8	-	CASSHGFRGNTGELFF	TGTGCCAGCAGCCATGGTTTCCGGGGGAACACCGGGGAGCTGTTTTTT
TRBJ2-7	-	TRBV7-2	-	CASSFREAKYF	TGTGCCAGCAGCTTCAGGGAGGCGAAGTACTTC
TRBJ1-2	-	TRBV5-4	-	CASSRGGTYNYGYTF	TGTGCCAGCAGCAGGGGGGGGACTTACAACTATGGCTACACCTTC
TRBJ1-1	-	TRBV11-1	-	CASSLRPLHEAFF	TGTGCCAGCAGCTTACGCCCACTCCATGAAGCTTTCTTT
TRBJ1-6	-	TRBV2	-	CASSPGSSYNSPLHF	TGTGCCAGCTCTCCAGGTAGCTCCTATAATTCACCCCTCCACTTT
TRBJ2-1	-	TRBV29-1	TRBD2	CSVGGGRDGYNEQFF	TGCAGCGTCGGGGGGGGAAGGGATGGGTACAATGAGCAGTTCTTC
TRBJ1-1	-	TRBV20-1	-	CSASPSGSNTEAFF	TGCAGTGCTAGTCCTTCCGGGTCGAACACTGAAGCTTTCTTT
TRBJ2-2	-	TRBV5-1	-	CASRRDTIINTGELFF	TGCGCCAGCAGGAGGGACACCATAATTAACACCGGGGAGCTGTTTTTT
TRBJ1-6	-	TRBV6-6	TRBD1	CASSPGTGVSSSYNSPLHF	TGTGCCAGCAGTCCCGGGACAGGGGTTTCAAGCTCCTATAATTCACCCCTCCACTTT
TRBJ1-1	few	TRBV28	TRBD1	CASRRVTGAGSNWGAAFF	TGTGCCAGCAGAAGAGTGACAGGGGCAGGGTCAAATTGGGGCGCAGCTTTCTTT
TRBJ2-5	-	TRBV11-2	TRBD2	CASSRNSGGAQETQYF	TGTGCCAGCAGCAGAAATAGCGGGGGGGCACAAGAGACCCAGTACTTC
TRBJ1-1	-	TRBV7-9	TRBD1	CASSNRGNTEAFF	TGTGCCAGCAGCAACAGGGGGAACACTGAAGCTTTCTTT
TRBJ2-1	-	TRBV7-6	TRBD1	CASSPGQVSYNEQFF	TGTGCCAGCAGCCCGGGACAGGTATCCTACAATGAGCAGTTCTTC
TRBJ1-2	once	TRBV16	-	CASSQRQERTRGYTF	TGTGCCAGCAGCCAAAGGCAGGAACGTACAAGGGGCTACACCTTC
TRBJ2-5	-	TRBV6-1	-	CASSERGTGARGETQYF	TGTGCCAGCAGTGAACGGGGCACGGGGGCGCGGGGGGAGACCCAGTACTTC
TRBJ2-7	-	TRBV7-2	TRBD2	CASSLLWRGGPYEQYF	TGTGCCAGCAGCTTACTGTGGCGGGGGGGCCCCTACGAGCAGTACTTC
TRBJ1-1	-	TRBV7-3	TRBD1	CASSFGTAMNTEAFF	TGTGCCAGCAGCTTTGGGACAGCCATGAACACTGAAGCTTTCTTT
TRBJ2-7	-	TRBV9	-	CASSPAGRTYEQYF	TGTGCCAGCAGCCCCGCGGGGAGAACCTACGAGCAGTACTTC
TRBJ1-2	once	TRBV28	-	CASSLFRQGRGYTF	TGTGCCAGCAGTTTATTTCGGCAGGGTCGTGGCTACACCTTC
TRBJ1-2	-	TRBV2	TRBD1	CASSVTGDYGYTF	TGTGCCAGCAGTGTGACAGGGGACTATGGCTACACCTTC
TRBJ1-6	few	TRBV5-1	-	CASSLEGGPKAAPLHF	TGCGCCAGCAGCTTGGAGGGGGGGCCCAAGGCCGCACCCCTCCACTTT
TRBJ2-5	-	TRBV5-1	-	CASRYHGQPETQYF	TGCGCCAGCAGATACCACGGACAGCCAGAGACCCAGTACTTC
TRBJ2-2	-	TRBV11-1	-	CASSLGRRSGTGELFF	TGTGCCAGCAGCTTAGGACGTAGGTCGGGCACCGGGGAGCTGTTTTTT
TRBJ2-7	-	TRBV28	-	CASSPPRGGLSDEQYF	TGTGCCAGCAGTCCCCCCAGAGGAGGTTTAAGTGACGAGCAGTACTTC
TRBJ2-2	few	TRBV2	TRBD2	CASRGTSGINTGELFF	TGTGCCAGCAGGGGGACTAGCGGGATTAACACCGGGGAGCTGTTTTTT
TRBJ1-5	-	TRBV9	-	CASSETENQPQHF	TGTGCCAGCAGCGAGACGGAGAATCAGCCCCAGCATTTT
TRBJ2-7	-	TRBV5-1	-	CASSRGQGFGWEQYF	TGCGCCAGCAGCAGGGGCCAGGGCTTTGGTTGGGAGCAGTACTTC
TRBJ2-5	-	TRBV5-1	-	CASSLASGQVVETQYF	TGCGCCAGCAGCTTGGCGTCAGGGCAGGTAGTGGAGACCCAGTACTTC
TRBJ2-2	-	TRBV4-1	-	CASSISPGDGELFF	TGCGCCAGCTCGATTAGCCCCGGGGACGGGGAGCTGTTTTTT
TRBJ2-7	-	TRBV5-4	-	CASRPGTDYEQYF	TGTGCCAGCAGGCCCGGGACTGACTACGAGCAGTACTTC